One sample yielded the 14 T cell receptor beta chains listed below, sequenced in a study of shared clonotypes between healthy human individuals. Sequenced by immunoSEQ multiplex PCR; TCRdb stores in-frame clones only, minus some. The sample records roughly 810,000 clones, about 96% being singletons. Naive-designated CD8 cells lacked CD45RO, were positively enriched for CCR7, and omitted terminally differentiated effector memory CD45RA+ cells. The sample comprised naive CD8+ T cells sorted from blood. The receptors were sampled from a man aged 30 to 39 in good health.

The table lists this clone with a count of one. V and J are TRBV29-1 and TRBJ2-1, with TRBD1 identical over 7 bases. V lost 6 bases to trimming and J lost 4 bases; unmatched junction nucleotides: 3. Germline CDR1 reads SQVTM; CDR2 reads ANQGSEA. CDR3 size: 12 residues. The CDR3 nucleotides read TGCAGCGTCGACAGGGCATACAATGAGCAGTTCTTC. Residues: CSVDRAYNEQFF.

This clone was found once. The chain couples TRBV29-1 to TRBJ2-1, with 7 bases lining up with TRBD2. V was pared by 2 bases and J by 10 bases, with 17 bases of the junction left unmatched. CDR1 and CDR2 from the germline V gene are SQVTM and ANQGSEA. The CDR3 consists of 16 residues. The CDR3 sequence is CSVENALAVDFGEQFF. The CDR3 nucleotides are TGCAGCGTTGAAAATGCCCTAGCGGTCGATTTTGGGGAGCAGTTCTTC.

The CDR3 protein is CASSRLDSTEQETQYF. CDR3 in DNA: TGTGCCAGCAGCCGCTTAGATAGTACAGAACAAGAGACCCAGTACTTC. This chain uses TRBV7-9 with TRBJ2-5; unclear D gene. The V end lost 5 bases, the J end lost 2 bases, and 18 bases lay between the germline ends. There are 16 residues in the CDR3. The germline V gene encodes CDR1 SEHNR and CDR2 FQNEAQ (reference sequence).

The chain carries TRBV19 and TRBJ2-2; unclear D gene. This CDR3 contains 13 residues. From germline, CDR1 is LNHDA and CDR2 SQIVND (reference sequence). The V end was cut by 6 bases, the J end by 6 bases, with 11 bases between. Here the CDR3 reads CASRILGPGELFF. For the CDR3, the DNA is TGTGCCAGTAGGATACTCGGGCCCGGGGAGCTGTTTTTT.

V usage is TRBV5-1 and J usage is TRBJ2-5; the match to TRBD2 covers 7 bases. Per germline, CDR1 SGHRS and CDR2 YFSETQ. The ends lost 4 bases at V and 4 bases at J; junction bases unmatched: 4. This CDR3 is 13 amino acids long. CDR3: CASSPRGVETQYF. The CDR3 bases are TGCGCCAGCAGCCCACGGGGGGTAGAGACCCAGTACTTC.

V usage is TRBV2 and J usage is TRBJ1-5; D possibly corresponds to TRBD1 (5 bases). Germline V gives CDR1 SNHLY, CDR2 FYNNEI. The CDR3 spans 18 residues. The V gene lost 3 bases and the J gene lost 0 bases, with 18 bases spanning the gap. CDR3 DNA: TGTGCCAGCAGTGACTACGCCGGCGGGGCAGCTAGCAATCAGCCCCAGCATTTT. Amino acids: CASSDYAGGAASNQPQHF.

CDR3 region: CASSLVTSGRAWETQYF. The CDR3, as DNA: TGTGCCAGCAGCTTAGTGACTAGCGGGAGGGCCTGGGAGACCCAGTACTTC. J is TRBJ2-5 and V is TRBV7-9, with 14 bases matching TRBD2. The trim removed 1 base at V and 5 bases at J, leaving 6 bases unmatched. Germline CDR1 is SEHNR and CDR2 is FQNEAQ (reference sequence). CDR3 length: 17 amino acids.

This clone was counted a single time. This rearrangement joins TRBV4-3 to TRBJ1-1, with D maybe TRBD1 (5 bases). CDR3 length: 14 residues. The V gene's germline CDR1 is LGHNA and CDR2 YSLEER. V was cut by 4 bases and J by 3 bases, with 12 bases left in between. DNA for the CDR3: TGCGCCAGCAGCCCTGGGGACGGATACACTGAAGCTTTCTTT. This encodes CASSPGDGYTEAFF.

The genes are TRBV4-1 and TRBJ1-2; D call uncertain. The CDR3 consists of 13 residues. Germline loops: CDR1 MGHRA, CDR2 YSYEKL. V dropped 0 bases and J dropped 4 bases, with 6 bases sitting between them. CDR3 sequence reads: CASSQEGSYGYTF. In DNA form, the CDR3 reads TGCGCCAGCAGCCAAGAAGGATCCTATGGCTACACCTTC.

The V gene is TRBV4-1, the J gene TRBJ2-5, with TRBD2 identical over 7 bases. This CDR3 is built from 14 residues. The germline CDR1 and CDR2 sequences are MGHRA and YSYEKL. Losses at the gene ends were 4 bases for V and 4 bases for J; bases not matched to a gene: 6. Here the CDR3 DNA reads TGCGCCAGCAGCCGCCCTAGCGGCGGAGAGACCCAGTACTTC. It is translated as CASSRPSGGETQYF.

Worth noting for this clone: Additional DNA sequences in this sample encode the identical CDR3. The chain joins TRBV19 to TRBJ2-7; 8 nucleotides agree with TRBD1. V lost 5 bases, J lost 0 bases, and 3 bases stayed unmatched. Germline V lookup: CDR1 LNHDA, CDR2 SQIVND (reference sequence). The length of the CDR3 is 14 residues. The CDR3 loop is CASSSGTGSYEQYF. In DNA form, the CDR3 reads TGTGCCAGTAGTTCCGGGACAGGCTCCTACGAGCAGTACTTC.

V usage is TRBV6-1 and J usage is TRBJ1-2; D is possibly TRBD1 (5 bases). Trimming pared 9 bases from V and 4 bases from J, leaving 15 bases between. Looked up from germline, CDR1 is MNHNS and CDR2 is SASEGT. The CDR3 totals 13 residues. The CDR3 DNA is TGTGCCAGTGAGGGGAGGGGCAGCTATGGCTACACCTTC. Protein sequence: CASEGRGSYGYTF.

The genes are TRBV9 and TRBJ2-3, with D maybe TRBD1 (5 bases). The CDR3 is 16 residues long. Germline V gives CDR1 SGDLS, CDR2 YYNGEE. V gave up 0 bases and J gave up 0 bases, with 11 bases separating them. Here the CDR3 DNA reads TGTGCCAGCAGCGTAGTAGGGGCGACTAGCACAGATACGCAGTATTTT. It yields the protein CASSVVGATSTDTQYF.

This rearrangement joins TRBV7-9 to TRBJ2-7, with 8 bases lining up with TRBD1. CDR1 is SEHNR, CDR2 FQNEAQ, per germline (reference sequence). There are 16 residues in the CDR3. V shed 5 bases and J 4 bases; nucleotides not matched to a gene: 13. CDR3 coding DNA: TGTGCCAGCAGCCACCCACAGACAGGGGTCCTATACGAGCAGTACTTC. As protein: CASSHPQTGVLYEQYF.